This T cell receptor beta chain was sequenced for a study of T-cell reconstitution after alpha-beta-depleted transplantation in children. Unique molecular identifiers were built into the TCRbeta library. Each CDR3 protein gets one entry after TCRdb re-called the PCR reads with MiXCR. Altogether 300,000 or so distinct CDR3 sequences are present, about a quarter being singletons, with the ten largest covering roughly 9.7%. The germline V and J ends were trimmed by 4 bases and 2 bases, with 11 bases remaining between them. This CDR3 has 15 amino acids. Germline V gene sequence: CDR1 SGHTA, CDR2 FQGTGA. The study, taken as a whole, reports: One year post-transplant, T-cell counts and diversity were largely derived from T cells produced anew. About two months after transplant, alpha-beta T cells reportedly came from several hundred expanded graft clones. The study traced high day-60 TCRbeta diversity in some patients to surviving recipient T cells and thymic progenitors.

In the case of this clonotype: What it recognizes is unknown.

The clonotype originates from a male patient between 10 and 17 years old who had a stem cell transplant for acute lymphoblastic leukemia, so the T cells may come from the graft donor. The chain couples TRBV7-3 to TRBJ2-2, with a tentative D call TRBD1 (5 bases). This specimen consisted of PBMCs, mostly from graft donor cells, obtained 180 days after TCRalphabeta/CD19-depleted stem cell transplant. As DNA, the CDR3 is TGTGCCAGCAGCTCACAGGTGACCAACACCGGGGAGCTGTTTTTT. Protein product: CASSSQVTNTGELFF.